One T cell receptor (beta chain) is described in this entry. Antigen: not known. This may be a read error: a much more frequent sequence differs by one nucleotide. The data originate from a study of tumor-infiltrating lymphocytes in primary liver carcinoma. The study's findings and limits: All five tumor regions shared only about 7.5-24% of top clones.

Total RNA and DNA came together from around 20-30 mg of bulk tissue without cell sorting. This CDR3 has 11 residues. A primer matching the constant region was used to make TCR beta cDNA from approximately 0.55 ug of total RNA. Each TCR beta library was derived from three nested multiplex PCR rounds that employed slightly modified ARM-PCR. A C-beta reverse primer was combined with TRBV1-TRBV30 forward primers in the first two PCR rounds, and each round had approximately 9 cycles. TCRdb independently ran MiXCR on the multiplex PCR reads; one entry per CDR3 protein. The sample lists about 100,000 distinct CDR3 sequences; about 67% were seen once.

The chain has TRBV12-3 or TRBV12-4 and TRBJ2-5; weak D call: TRBD2 (5 bases). Sequencing was done on a sample of liver tumor tissue from sampling region 2. Subset indicated: tumor region T2, inferior pole. The source is a woman aged 60-70 years with primary liver carcinoma and hepatitis B virus infection. For the CDR3, the DNA is TGTGTCAGCAGTACTGACTACACCCAGTACTTC. The encoded protein is CVSSTDYTQYF.